A single sample gave rise to the 31 T cell receptor beta chains below, sequenced in a study of blood T cell repertoires in COVID-19. TCRdb keeps only in-frame clones here, not all; method: immunoSEQ multiplex PCR. The sample yields roughly 60,000 clones, 65% to 90% seen once. Specimen: peripheral blood. These TCRs come from a human donor in a cohort sampled during active COVID-19.

This clone was seen a few times. The chain couples TRBV10-3 to TRBJ1-1; TRBD1 is a possible D gene (5 bases). This CDR3 comprises 13 residues. The V gene's germline CDR1 is ENHRY and CDR2 SYGVKD. Trimming left V 0 bases short and J 4 bases short, with 6 bases between. The chain's CDR3 is CAISESGGTEAFF. The CDR3 DNA follows: TGTGCCATCAGTGAGTCGGGGGGCACTGAAGCTTTCTTT.

The rearrangement joins TRBV15 to TRBJ1-2; 7 positions agree with TRBD1. The CDR3 totals 13 residues. The V gene's germline CDR1 is LNHNV and CDR2 YYDKDF (reference sequence). After removal of 5 bases from V and 2 bases from J, the junction contained 2 bases not matched to a gene. The CDR3 loop is CATSPDRNYGYTF. The CDR3 DNA is TGTGCCACCAGCCCGGACAGGAACTATGGCTACACCTTC.

The CDR3 DNA reads as TGTGCCAGCAGCGGTCGGGGGGCTCAAGAGACCCAGTACTTC. Translation: CASSGRGAQETQYF. The chain recombines TRBV7-7 with TRBJ2-5; possibly TRBD2 for D (7 bases). Germline V gives CDR1 SSHAT, CDR2 FNYEAQ (reference sequence). V dropped 5 bases and J dropped 2 bases, with 12 bases sitting between them. The CDR3 spans 14 residues.

The V and J genes are TRBV6-2 or TRBV6-3 and TRBJ2-6; possible D gene TRBD2, 6 bases. Per germline, CDR1 MNHEY and CDR2 SVGEGT. The CDR3 is 18 residues long. Trimming removed 2 bases from V and 3 bases from J, with 17 bases in between. The CDR3 here is CASSYNPGEAYGANVLTF. In DNA form, the CDR3 reads TGTGCCAGCAGTTACAATCCGGGAGAGGCGTATGGGGCCAACGTCCTGACTTTC.

The CDR3 nucleotides read TGTGCCACCTTGACAGGGGATCAGCCCCAGCATTTT. This gives the protein CATLTGDQPQHF. V is TRBV6-5 and J is TRBJ1-5; the match to TRBD1 covers 8 bases. The trim removed 10 bases at V and 5 bases at J, leaving 4 bases unmatched. The CDR3 extends over 12 amino acids. Germline CDR1 MNHEY, CDR2 SVGAGI.

V usage is TRBV10-3 and J usage is TRBJ2-1; 11 bases are shared with TRBD2. Germline V gives CDR1 ENHRY, CDR2 SYGVKD. The J segment lost 5 bases and the V segment lost 10 bases, leaving 10 bases of the junction unmatched. This CDR3 comprises 15 residues. CDR3 nucleotides: TGTGCCACCGGGGGGCTAGCGGGAGGACACAATGAGCAGTTCTTC. Protein product: CATGGLAGGHNEQFF.

This clone occurred a few times. The DNA for the CDR3 is TGTGCCAGCAGTCAACTACCGACTAGCCCCATCGGAGATGAGCAGTTCTTC. It codes for CASSQLPTSPIGDEQFF. The genes are TRBV6-7 and TRBJ2-1; 7 bases match TRBD2. TRBV6-7 is an open reading frame whose function is uncertain. The CDR3 loop spans 17 amino acids. Trimming at V came to 5 bases and at J to 8 bases, leaving 18 bases not matched to a gene.

The chain has TRBV5-1 and TRBJ2-3; unclear D gene. The CDR3 is 13 amino acids. Deletions cut 0 bases from V and 2 bases from J, with 4 bases between. Germline V gene lookup returns CDR1 SGHRS and CDR2 YFSETQ. The CDR3 region has the DNA TGCGCCAGCAGCTTGGGACTCACAGATACGCAGTATTTT. Protein product: CASSLGLTDTQYF. The variable domain in full, completed from reference TRBV5-1 and TRBJ2-3, reads KAGVTQTPRYLIKTRGQQVTLSCSPISGHRSVSWYQQTPGQGLQFLFEYFSETQRNKGNFPGRFSGRQFSNSRSEMNVSTLELGDSALYLCASSLGLTDTQYFGPGTRLTVL.

This chain joins TRBV7-2 and TRBJ2-3, with 7 bases matching TRBD1. The CDR3 contains 17 residues. Germline loops: CDR1 SGHTA, CDR2 FQGNSA. V dropped 5 bases and J dropped 8; count of bases not matched to a gene: 19. The CDR3 coding sequence is TGTGCCAGCAGCCGCTCTCAACGACAGGGCAAGCTCAGTACGCAGTATTTT. Its protein product is CASSRSQRQGKLSTQYF.

The chain carries TRBV28 and TRBJ2-3; the D is unclear. The CDR3 runs 16 residues. V shed 1 base and J shed 1 base, with 12 bases lying between them. Germline V gene data show CDR1 as MDHEN and CDR2 as SYDVKM. The CDR3 DNA follows: TGTGCCAGCAGTTTATTAGTCATACGTCGCACAGATACGCAGTATTTT. Translated, it gives CASSLLVIRRTDTQYF.

This clone was recorded once. V usage is TRBV3-1 (or the pseudogene TRBV3-2) and J usage is TRBJ2-3; D gene unclear. The germline V gene has CDR1 LGHDT and CDR2 YNNKEL (reference sequence). Deletions cut 0 bases from V and 6 bases from J, with 7 bases between. CDR3 length equals 13 residues. In DNA, the CDR3 is TGTGCCAGCAGCCAAGATCCGCGGGATACGCAGTATTTT. As protein: CASSQDPRDTQYF.

This chain links TRBV7-9 with TRBJ2-4; 13 positions agree with TRBD2. The germline V gene encodes CDR1 SEHNR and CDR2 FQNEAQ (reference sequence). CDR3 length: 18 amino acids. V shed 8 bases, J shed 0 bases, and the junction held 10 bases outside the gene matches. In DNA form, the CDR3 reads TGTGCCAGCCTCCCCGGGACTAGCGGGAAAGTAGCCAAAAACATTCAGTACTTC. Translated, it gives CASLPGTSGKVAKNIQYF. The variable domain in full, completed from reference TRBV7-9 and TRBJ2-4, reads DTGVSQNPRHKITKRGQNVTFRCDPISEHNRLYWYRQTLGQGPEFLTYFQNEAQLEKSRLLSDRFSAERPKGSFSTLEIQRTEQGDSAMYLCASLPGTSGKVAKNIQYFGAGTRLSVL.

The genes are TRBV5-1 and TRBJ1-5, with 7 bases that match TRBD1. Germline V gives CDR1 SGHRS, CDR2 YFSETQ. The V gene end was trimmed by 9 bases and the J gene end by 2 bases; junction bases not matched to a gene: 14. This CDR3 has 16 amino acids. CDR3 region: CANPFEGALGNQPQHF. CDR3 nucleotide sequence: TGCGCCAACCCCTTCGAGGGGGCCCTGGGCAATCAGCCCCAGCATTTT.

The genes are TRBV19 and TRBJ1-2; D gene unclear. The CDR3 consists of 16 residues. Trimming took off 1 base at V and 3 bases at J, with 15 bases between the two ends. Germline CDR1 is LNHDA and CDR2 is SQIVND (reference sequence). The CDR3 nucleotides read TGTGCCAGTAGTATAGTCTGGACCGGGAGGGACTATGGCTACACCTTC. It translates to CASSIVWTGRDYGYTF.

The CDR3: CSVESGGGLYGYTF. The DNA of the CDR3 is TGCAGCGTTGAGTCGGGGGGCGGACTATATGGCTACACCTTC. The V and J genes are TRBV29-1 and TRBJ1-2; maybe TRBD1 (6 bases). Germline V lookup: CDR1 SQVTM, CDR2 ANQGSEA. There are 14 residues in the CDR3. V lost 3 bases and J lost 5, with 16 bases in between. Based on the CDR3 plus reference TRBV29-1 and TRBJ1-2, the full variable domain is SAVISQKPSRDICQRGTSLTIQCQVDSQVTMMFWYRQQPGQSLTLIATANQGSEATYESGFVIDKFPISRPNLTFSTLTVSNMSPEDSSIYLCSVESGGGLYGYTFGSGTRLTVV.

The CDR3 is CASSYGTSGTPYQETQYF. The CDR3 region has the DNA TGTGCCAGCAGTTACGGGACTAGCGGAACACCGTACCAAGAGACCCAGTACTTC. This chain links TRBV28 with TRBJ2-5, with 11 bases matching TRBD2. This CDR3 region has 18 residues. CDR1 and CDR2 (germline): MDHEN, SYDVKM. V lost 4 bases and J lost 0; bases outside the gene matches: 10. The variable domain in full, with the rest retrieved from reference TRBV28 and TRBJ2-5, is DVKVTQSSRYLVKRTGEKVFLECVQDMDHENMFWYRQDPGLGLRLIYFSYDVKMKEKGDIPEGYSVSREKKERFSLILESASTNQTSMYLCASSYGTSGTPYQETQYFGPGTRLLVL.

The chain employs TRBV2 and TRBJ2-3, with 11 bases matching TRBD2. Germline values: CDR1 SNHLY, CDR2 FYNNEI. V gave up 6 bases and J gave up 4 bases; unmatched junction bases: 9. The CDR3 has 16 residues. The CDR3 loop reads CASRARLAGIPDTQYF. The CDR3 nucleotides are TGTGCCAGCAGGGCTAGACTAGCGGGGATACCAGATACGCAGTATTTT.

The V and J genes are TRBV1 and TRBJ1-2; the table's D call of TRBD1 was not tested on the DNA. TRBV1 is a pseudogene. This CDR3 region has 13 residues. In DNA, the CDR3 is TGCACCAGCAGCCCAGGACAGAACTATGGCTACACCTTC. It yields the protein CTSSPGQNYGYTF.

The J gene is TRBJ2-7, the V gene TRBV6-1, with D possibly TRBD1 on 6 matching bases. Trimming removed 2 bases from V and 0 bases from J, with 14 bases in between. The CDR3 contains 16 residues. Germline CDR1 and CDR2: MNHNS and SASEGT. Here the CDR3 reads CASSELSGHRSYEQYF. For the CDR3, the DNA is TGTGCCAGCAGTGAATTATCGGGACACCGCTCCTACGAGCAGTACTTC.

The chain employs TRBV11-1 and TRBJ2-7; a possible D gene is TRBD2 (5 bases). The ends were cut back, 5 bases at V and 2 bases at J, with 10 bases in the middle. The germline V gene encodes CDR1 SGHAT and CDR2 FQDESV (reference sequence). This CDR3 contains 13 residues. The CDR3 nucleotides read TGTGCCAGCAGCCCCAGACTAACCTACGAGCAGTACTTC. Translated: CASSPRLTYEQYF.

V is TRBV2 and J is TRBJ2-7; 10 bases match TRBD1. The CDR3 has 15 amino acids. After removal of 7 bases from V and 3 bases from J, the junction contained 9 bases not matched to a gene. CDR1 and CDR2 (germline): SNHLY, FYNNEI. CDR3 bases: TGTGCCAGCAAATCGGACAGGGGGGCTTACTACGAGCAGTACTTC. Translated: CASKSDRGAYYEQYF.

The chain links TRBV29-1 to TRBJ2-1, with 10 bases fitting TRBD2. V dropped 5 bases and J dropped 4; count of bases not matched to a gene: 5. The CDR3 totals 14 residues. CDR1 and CDR2 from the germline V gene are SQVTM and ANQGSEA. As DNA, the CDR3 is TGCAGCGTTCGAGGACTAGCGGAATACAATGAGCAGTTCTTC. Residues: CSVRGLAEYNEQFF.

This clone was detected a few times. The gene calls are TRBV28 and TRBJ2-5, with TRBD1 matching over 9 bases. CDR1 is MDHEN, CDR2 SYDVKM, per germline. The junction had 8 bases not matched to a gene; V was cut back by 7 bases and J by 2 bases. This CDR3 is built from 15 residues. In DNA form, the CDR3 reads TGTGCCAGCAACCGTAGGGGGACAGGGCAAGAGACCCAGTACTTC. Protein sequence: CASNRRGTGQETQYF. Based on the CDR3 plus reference TRBV28 and TRBJ2-5, the full variable domain is DVKVTQSSRYLVKRTGEKVFLECVQDMDHENMFWYRQDPGLGLRLIYFSYDVKMKEKGDIPEGYSVSREKKERFSLILESASTNQTSMYLCASNRRGTGQETQYFGPGTRLLVL.

The V gene is TRBV30, the J gene TRBJ2-2, with D tentatively TRBD2 (5 bases). V lost 2 bases to trimming and J lost 4 bases, with 11 bases between them. This CDR3 contains 14 residues. Germline assignment: CDR1 GTSNPN and CDR2 SVGIG (reference sequence). CDR3 in DNA: TGTGCCTGGAGTTTGTGGGCGGGCACCGGGGAGCTGTTTTTT. Translating it yields CAWSLWAGTGELFF.

This clone was detected a few times. The chain recombines TRBV6-5 with TRBJ2-3; possibly TRBD1 for D (6 bases). CDR3 size: 13 residues. Looked up from germline, CDR1 is MNHEY and CDR2 is SVGAGI. Between the trimmed V and J ends, which lost 2 bases and 3 bases, there was a span of 6 bases. This CDR3 reads CASSYRGTDTQYF. As DNA, the CDR3 is TGTGCCAGCAGTTACAGGGGGACAGATACGCAGTATTTT.

The chain links TRBV18 to TRBJ1-5; TRBD1 might be the D (5 bases). The CDR3 spans 15 residues. V dropped 3 bases and J dropped 1 base, with 10 bases sitting between them. The germline V gene has CDR1 KGHSH and CDR2 LQKENI. The CDR3 coding sequence is TGTGCCAGCTCACCTTTGACAGTGAGCAATCAGCCCCAGCATTTT. Amino acid sequence: CASSPLTVSNQPQHF.

The chain carries TRBV25-1 and TRBJ2-7; 9 bases fit TRBD2. The CDR3 has 15 residues. Losses at the gene ends were 1 base for V and 4 bases for J; bases not matched to a gene: 5. Germline V gene data show CDR1 as MGHDK and CDR2 as SYGVNS. The CDR3 coding sequence is TGTGCCAGCAGTGAATCGGGTAGCGGGAGATACGAGCAGTACTTC. It codes for CASSESGSGRYEQYF.

To note about this clone: Other DNA sequences within the sample encode an identical CDR3. The chain has TRBV10-1 and TRBJ1-1; D is undetermined. Germline-derived CDR1 and CDR2 are WNHNN and SYGVQD (reference sequence). CDR3 length: 13 residues. Deletions cut 3 bases from V and 5 bases from J, with 10 bases between. This CDR3 reads CASSESGKTEAFF. In DNA form, the CDR3 reads TGCGCCAGCAGTGAATCGGGGAAGACTGAAGCTTTCTTT.

In this sample, this clone turned up once. The chain carries TRBV7-2 and TRBJ2-2, with 12 bases identical to TRBD2. The CDR3 has 17 residues. Germline values: CDR1 SGHTA, CDR2 FQGNSA. V trimming: 0 bases; J trimming: 8 bases; junction bases outside the gene matches: 7. The CDR3 loop is CASSLAPGLAGTGELFF. The CDR3 DNA is TGTGCCAGCAGCTTAGCCCCCGGACTAGCGGGAACTGGGGAGCTGTTTTTT.

V and J are TRBV30 and TRBJ2-1, with TRBD2 identical over 10 bases. After removal of 3 bases from V and 2 bases from J, the junction contained 4 bases not matched to a gene. CDR3 length: 15 residues. In germline, CDR1 is GTSNPN, CDR2 SVGIG (reference sequence). In nucleotides, the CDR3 is TGTGCCTGGAGCCGGACTAGCGGAACCTACAATGAGCAGTTCTTC. It codes for CAWSRTSGTYNEQFF.

The chain employs TRBV7-8 and TRBJ1-1, with TRBD1 as a possible D gene (6 bases). This CDR3 is built from 14 residues. V dropped 4 bases and J dropped 5 bases, with 14 bases sitting between them. Germline CDR1 reads SGHVS; CDR2 reads FQNEAQ. The CDR3 DNA is TGTGCCAGCAGCTCTTGGGAGGGGGTTACTGAAGCTTTCTTT. As protein: CASSSWEGVTEAFF.